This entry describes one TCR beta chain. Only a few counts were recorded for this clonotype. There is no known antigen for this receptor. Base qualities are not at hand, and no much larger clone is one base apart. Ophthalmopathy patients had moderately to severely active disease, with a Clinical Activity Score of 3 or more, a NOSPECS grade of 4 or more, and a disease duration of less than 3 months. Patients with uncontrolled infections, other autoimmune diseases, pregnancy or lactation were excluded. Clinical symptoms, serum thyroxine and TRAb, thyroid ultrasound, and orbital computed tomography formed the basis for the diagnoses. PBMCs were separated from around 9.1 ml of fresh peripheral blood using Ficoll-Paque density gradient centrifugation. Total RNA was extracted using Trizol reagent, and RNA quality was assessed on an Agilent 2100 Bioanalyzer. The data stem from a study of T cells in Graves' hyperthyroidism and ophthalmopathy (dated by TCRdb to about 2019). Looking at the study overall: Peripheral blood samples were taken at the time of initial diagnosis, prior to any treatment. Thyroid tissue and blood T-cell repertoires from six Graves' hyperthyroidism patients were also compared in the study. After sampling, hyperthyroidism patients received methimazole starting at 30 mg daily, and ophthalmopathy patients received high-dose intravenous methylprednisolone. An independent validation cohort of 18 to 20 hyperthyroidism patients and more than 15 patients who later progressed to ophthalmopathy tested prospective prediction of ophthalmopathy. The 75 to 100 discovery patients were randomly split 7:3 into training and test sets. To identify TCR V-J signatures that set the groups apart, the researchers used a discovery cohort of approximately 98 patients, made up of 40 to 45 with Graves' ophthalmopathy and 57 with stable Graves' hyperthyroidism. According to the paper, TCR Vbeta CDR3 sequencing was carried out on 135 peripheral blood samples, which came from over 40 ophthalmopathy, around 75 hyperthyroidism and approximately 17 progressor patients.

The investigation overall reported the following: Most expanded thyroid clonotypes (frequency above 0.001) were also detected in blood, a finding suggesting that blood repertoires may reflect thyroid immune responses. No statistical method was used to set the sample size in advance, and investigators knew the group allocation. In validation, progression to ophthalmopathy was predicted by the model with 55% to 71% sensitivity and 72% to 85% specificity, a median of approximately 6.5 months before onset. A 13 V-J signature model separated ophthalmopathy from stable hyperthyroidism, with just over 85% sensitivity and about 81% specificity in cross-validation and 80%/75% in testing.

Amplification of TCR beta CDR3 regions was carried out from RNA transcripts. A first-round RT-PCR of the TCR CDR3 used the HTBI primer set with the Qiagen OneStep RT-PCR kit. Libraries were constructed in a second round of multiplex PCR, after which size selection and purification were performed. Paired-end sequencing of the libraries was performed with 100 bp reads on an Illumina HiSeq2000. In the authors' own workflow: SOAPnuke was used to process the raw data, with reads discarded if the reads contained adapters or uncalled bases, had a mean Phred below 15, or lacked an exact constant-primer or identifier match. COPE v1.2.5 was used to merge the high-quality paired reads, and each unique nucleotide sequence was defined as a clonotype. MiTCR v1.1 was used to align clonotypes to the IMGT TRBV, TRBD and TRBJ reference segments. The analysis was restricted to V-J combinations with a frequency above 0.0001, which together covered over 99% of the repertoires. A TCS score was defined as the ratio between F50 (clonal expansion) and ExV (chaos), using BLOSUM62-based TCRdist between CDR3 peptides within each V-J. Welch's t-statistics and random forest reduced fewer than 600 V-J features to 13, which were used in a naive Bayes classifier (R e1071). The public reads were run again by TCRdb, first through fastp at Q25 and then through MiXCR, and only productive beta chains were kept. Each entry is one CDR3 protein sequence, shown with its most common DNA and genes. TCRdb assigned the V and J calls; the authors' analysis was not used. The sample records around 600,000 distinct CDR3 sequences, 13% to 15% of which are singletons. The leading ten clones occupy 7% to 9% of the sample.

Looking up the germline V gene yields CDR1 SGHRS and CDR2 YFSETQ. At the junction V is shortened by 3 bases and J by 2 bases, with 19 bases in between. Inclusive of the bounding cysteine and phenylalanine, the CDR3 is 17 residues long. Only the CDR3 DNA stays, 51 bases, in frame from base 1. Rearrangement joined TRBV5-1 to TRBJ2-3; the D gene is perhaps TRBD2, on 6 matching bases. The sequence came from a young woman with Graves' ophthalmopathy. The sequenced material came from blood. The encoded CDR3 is CASSSHSSGLLTDTQYF. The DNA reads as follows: TGCGCCAGCAGCTCTCACTCCAGCGGGCTGCTCACAGATACGCAGTATTTT.